This entry lists 27 T cell receptor beta chains sequenced from one sample in a study of cytomegalovirus exposure and HLA in healthy donors. The PCR used 60 Vbeta and 13 Jbeta primers. Method: immunoSEQ multiplex PCR; TCRdb's copy keeps in-frame clones and lacks some. The sample includes approximately 42,000 clones. Sequencing was performed on PBMCs. The receptor set was obtained from a male donor in good health and CMV-seronegative.

The chain combines TRBV18 with TRBJ2-3; 12 bases agree with TRBD1. The germline V gene has CDR1 KGHSH and CDR2 LQKENI. Trimming took 1 base from V and 5 from J; bases not matched to a gene: 10. The CDR3 spans 18 residues. In DNA, the CDR3 is TGTGCCAGCTCACCACTCCGGAGGGACAGGGGGCGCGAAGATACGCAGTATTTT. It encodes CASSPLRRDRGREDTQYF.

The J gene is TRBJ2-7, the V gene TRBV5-1; D is unclear. The CDR3 has 15 residues. Trimming cost V 3 bases and J 5 bases, with 18 bases left between them. Per germline, CDR1 SGHRS and CDR2 YFSETQ. Here the CDR3 reads CASSSSHPGMDEQYF. The CDR3 DNA reads as TGCGCCAGCAGCTCATCCCATCCAGGTATGGACGAGCAGTACTTC.

The chain carries TRBV5-4 and TRBJ2-1; 11 bases line up with TRBD2. V gave up 4 bases and J gave up 0 bases; unmatched junction bases: 3. CDR1 is SGHNT, CDR2 YYREEE, per germline (reference sequence). CDR3 length: 16 amino acids. The CDR3: CASSGTSGGSYNEQFF. CDR3 coding DNA: TGTGCCAGCAGCGGAACTAGCGGGGGCTCCTACAATGAGCAGTTCTTC.

The J gene is TRBJ1-5, the V gene TRBV27, with TRBD1 matching over 12 bases. Germline V CDR1 and CDR2: MNHEY, SMNVEV (reference sequence). With 8 bases clipped from V and 7 bases from J, the junction kept 6 bases outside the gene matches. This CDR3 has 14 residues. DNA for the CDR3: TGTGCCAGCCAGGGACAGGGGGCCGGGCAGCCCCAGCATTTT. Amino acids: CASQGQGAGQPQHF.

The chain recombines TRBV7-2 with TRBJ2-5; D uncertain. Germline values: CDR1 SGHTA, CDR2 FQGNSA. V lost 6 bases and J 5 bases, leaving 10 bases between the germline ends. The CDR3 spans 12 residues. CDR3 bases: TGTGCCAGCAGTCCAACAGTTGAGACCCAGTACTTC. Residues: CASSPTVETQYF.

The chain has TRBV19 and TRBJ1-1; D is undetermined. Per the germline V gene, CDR1 is LNHDA and CDR2 is SQIVND (reference sequence). Trimming took 3 bases from V and 4 from J, leaving 3 bases between them. This CDR3 spans 11 amino acids. Written as DNA, the CDR3 is TGTGCCAGTAGTATCTTCACTGAAGCTTTCTTT. Encoded protein: CASSIFTEAFF.

The rearrangement uses TRBV6-1 and TRBJ2-7; 8 nucleotides agree with TRBD1. This CDR3 has 15 residues. The V gene's germline CDR1 is MNHNS and CDR2 SASEGT. V shed 4 bases and J 5 bases; nucleotides not matched to a gene: 10. CDR3 nucleotide sequence: TGTGCCAGCAGTGCACAGGGGGGAAACCTCCACGAGCAGTACTTC. Its protein product is CASSAQGGNLHEQYF.

Concerning this clone itself: At the DNA level, this CDR3 is encoded by other sequences in the same sample as well. The rearrangement uses TRBV9 and TRBJ2-7, with D perhaps TRBD2 (5 bases). V was pared by 5 bases and J by 6 bases, with 21 bases between. CDR1 and CDR2 (germline): SGDLS, YYNGEE. The CDR3 runs 15 residues. This CDR3 is CASSVFQDSRSEQYF. CDR3 nucleotides: TGTGCCAGCAGTGTATTCCAGGACTCCCGGTCCGAGCAGTACTTC.

This rearrangement joins TRBV30 to TRBJ1-5, with a possible D match to TRBD1 (6 bases). Trimming left V 0 bases short and J 6 bases short, with 6 bases between. This CDR3 is built from 12 residues. CDR1 is GTSNPN and CDR2 is SVGIG in the germline V gene (reference sequence). This CDR3 is CAWSVQGQPQHF. CDR3 nucleotides: TGTGCCTGGAGTGTACAGGGTCAGCCCCAGCATTTT.

This rearrangement joins TRBV6-5 to TRBJ1-6; no clear D gene. With 0 bases removed from V and 5 bases from J, the gap between germline ends came to 11 bases. The CDR3 totals 16 residues. The germline CDR1 and CDR2 sequences are MNHEY and SVGAGI. The chain's CDR3 is CASSYSGGLNNSPLHF. CDR3 nucleotide sequence: TGTGCCAGCAGTTACTCGGGAGGGTTGAATAATTCACCCCTCCACTTT.

The V call is TRBV5-1, the J call TRBJ2-2, with TRBD2 identical over 12 bases. V shed 4 bases and J 4 bases; nucleotides not matched to a gene: 8. The CDR3 contains 17 residues. Germline CDR1 SGHRS, CDR2 YFSETQ. Written as DNA, the CDR3 is TGCGCCAGCAGCCCGCTAGGACTAGCGGGAAGCACCGGGGAGCTGTTTTTT. Translation: CASSPLGLAGSTGELFF.

V gene TRBV6-5 combines with J gene TRBJ1-2, with a weak D call TRBD1 (5 bases). V lost 0 bases, J lost 4 bases, and 6 bases lay in between. CDR3 length: 13 amino acids. Per the germline V gene, CDR1 is MNHEY and CDR2 is SVGAGI. As DNA, the CDR3 is TGTGCCAGCAGTTACTCGGGGGGCTATGGCTACACCTTC. As protein: CASSYSGGYGYTF.

The DNA of the CDR3 is TGTGCCAGCAGTTCCTCTAGCGGGAGGGCCGGAGGTACGCAGTATTTT. Translation gives CASSSSSGRAGGTQYF. This chain uses TRBV27 with TRBJ2-3; 12 positions agree with TRBD2. This CDR3 is 16 amino acids long. V shed 4 bases and J 8 bases; nucleotides not matched to a gene: 10. The germline V gene has CDR1 MNHEY and CDR2 SMNVEV (reference sequence).

V and J are TRBV28 and TRBJ1-4, with TRBD1 matching 8 bases. Germline V gene lookup returns CDR1 MDHEN and CDR2 SYDVKM. V was clipped by 2 bases and J by 3 bases; unmatched bases: 5. This CDR3 contains 16 residues. CDR3 loop: CASSLGMTGANEKLFF. The CDR3 DNA follows: TGTGCCAGCAGTTTAGGGATGACAGGGGCTAATGAAAAACTGTTTTTT.

The rearrangement links TRBV7-9 to TRBJ1-2; D is possibly TRBD1 (5 bases). Trimming took 2 bases from V and 7 from J, leaving 11 bases between them. Germline V gives CDR1 SEHNR, CDR2 FQNEAQ (reference sequence). The CDR3 loop spans 13 amino acids. Written as DNA, the CDR3 is TGTGCCAGCAGCTTACGACAGAGAACTGGCTACACCTTC. This gives the protein CASSLRQRTGYTF.

The chain uses TRBV4-1 and TRBJ1-1; D remains unclear. The germline V gene encodes CDR1 MGHRA and CDR2 YSYEKL. The V and J ends lost 1 base and 0 bases respectively, with 6 bases between them. The CDR3 sequence is 14 residues long. In nucleotides, the CDR3 is TGCGCCAGCAGCCAAGTCAATCTGAACACTGAAGCTTTCTTT. It is translated as CASSQVNLNTEAFF.

This chain joins TRBV15 and TRBJ1-4; tentative D call: TRBD1 (6 bases). V gave up 3 bases and J gave up 2 bases, with 10 bases separating them. CDR1 is LNHNV, CDR2 YYDKDF, per germline (reference sequence). The CDR3 covers 15 residues. The CDR3 is CATSRGGGTNEKLFF. CDR3 nucleotides: TGTGCCACCAGCAGGGGCGGGGGCACTAATGAAAAACTGTTTTTT.

This chain joins TRBV5-6 and TRBJ1-1; D gene uncertain. The V end was cut by 4 bases, the J end by 1 base, with 8 bases between. Per the germline V gene, CDR1 is SGHDT and CDR2 is YYEEEE. The CDR3 extends over 13 amino acids. The CDR3 sequence: CASSAKPNTEAFF. The CDR3 DNA follows: TGTGCCAGCAGCGCGAAACCGAACACTGAAGCTTTCTTT. Full variable domain (outside the CDR3, taken from reference TRBV5-6 and TRBJ1-1): DAGVTQSPTHLIKTRGQQVTLRCSPKSGHDTVSWYQQALGQGPQFIFQYYEEEERQRGNFPDRFSGHQFPNYSSELNVNALLLGDSALYLCASSAKPNTEAFFGQGTRLTVV.

This chain joins TRBV28 and TRBJ2-7; tentatively, D is TRBD2 (5 bases). The CDR3 is made up of 13 amino acids. Germline CDR1 is MDHEN and CDR2 is SYDVKM. Trimming removed 3 bases at V and 7 bases at J, with 13 bases between. The CDR3 region is CASSLVGSGEQYF. The CDR3 DNA is TGTGCCAGCAGTTTGGTGGGGTCGGGGGAGCAGTACTTC.

J is TRBJ2-4 and V is TRBV27; 11 nucleotides line up with TRBD2. The CDR3 sequence is 13 residues long. V shed 6 bases and J 7 bases; nucleotides not matched to a gene: 2. Looked up from germline, CDR1 is MNHEY and CDR2 is SMNVEV (reference sequence). This chain's CDR3 is CASRTSGTNIQYF. The CDR3 DNA reads as TGTGCCAGCAGGACTAGCGGGACGAACATTCAGTACTTC.

This chain joins TRBV19 and TRBJ1-5, with 9 bases aligning to TRBD1. CDR1 is LNHDA, CDR2 SQIVND, per germline (reference sequence). The CDR3 totals 19 residues. V dropped 3 bases and J dropped 4; count of bases not matched to a gene: 16. Here the CDR3 DNA reads TGTGCCAGTAGTATCAGCCGGGACAGGGAATGGAATGGGAATCAGCCCCAGCATTTT. Amino acid sequence: CASSISRDREWNGNQPQHF.

The chain has TRBV7-2 and TRBJ2-7; 9 bases are a match to TRBD1. CDR1 SGHTA and CDR2 FQGNSA come from the germline V gene. This CDR3 has 14 residues. V trimming: 4 bases; J trimming: 6 bases; junction bases outside the gene matches: 7. The CDR3 DNA reads TGTGCCAGCAGCTCGGACAGGGGCGACCGCGAGCAGTACTTC. Its protein is CASSSDRGDREQYF.

This chain connects TRBV4-1 to TRBJ2-6; 8 positions agree with TRBD1. Germline CDR1 is MGHRA and CDR2 is YSYEKL. CDR3 length equals 19 residues. J was trimmed by 0 bases and V by 0 bases; bases with no gene match: 7. The CDR3 sequence is CASSQDPPGGYSGANVLTF. DNA of the CDR3: TGCGCCAGCAGCCAAGATCCCCCAGGGGGCTACTCTGGGGCCAACGTCCTGACTTTC.

This chain uses TRBV6-4 with TRBJ2-3; weak D call: TRBD2 (6 bases). Germline V gene sequence: CDR1 MRHNA, CDR2 SNTAGT. V dropped 3 bases and J dropped 1 base, with 8 bases sitting between them. The CDR3 consists of 14 residues. The CDR3 reads CASSEEGGTDTQYF. In DNA form, the CDR3 reads TGTGCCAGCAGTGAGGAGGGCGGCACAGATACGCAGTATTTT.

The genes are TRBV5-4 and TRBJ2-7; 9 nucleotides align to TRBD1. CDR3 length: 13 residues. J was trimmed by 4 bases and V by 8 bases; bases with no gene match: 7. Per the germline V gene, CDR1 is SGHNT and CDR2 is YYREEE (reference sequence). CDR3 region: CASSTGGQYEQYF. The CDR3 DNA sequence: TGTGCCAGTAGTACAGGGGGCCAGTACGAGCAGTACTTC. The whole variable domain, remainder taken from reference TRBV5-4 and TRBJ2-7, is ETGVTQSPTHLIKTRGQQVTLRCSSQSGHNTVSWYQQALGQGPQFIFQYYREEENGRGNFPPRFSGLQFPNYSSELNVNALELDDSALYLCASSTGGQYEQYFGPGTRLTVT.

The V gene is TRBV5-5, the J gene TRBJ1-2; 7 nucleotides align to TRBD1. CDR1 is SGHKS, CDR2 YYEKEE, per germline (reference sequence). This CDR3 has 16 amino acids. Losses at the gene ends were 1 base for V and 4 bases for J; bases not matched to a gene: 10. The CDR3 DNA follows: TGTGCCAGCAGCTTGCCCTTACAGGGGTTGATCTATGGCTACACCTTC. Protein sequence: CASSLPLQGLIYGYTF.

The rearrangement uses TRBV5-4 and TRBJ2-7; perhaps TRBD2 as D (6 bases). V gave up 2 bases and J gave up 1 base, with 7 bases separating them. Germline CDR1 SGHNT, CDR2 YYREEE (reference sequence). The CDR3 sequence is 13 residues long. CDR3 amino acids: CASSFAGSYEQYF. The CDR3 region has the DNA TGTGCCAGCAGCTTCGCGGGGTCCTACGAGCAGTACTTC.